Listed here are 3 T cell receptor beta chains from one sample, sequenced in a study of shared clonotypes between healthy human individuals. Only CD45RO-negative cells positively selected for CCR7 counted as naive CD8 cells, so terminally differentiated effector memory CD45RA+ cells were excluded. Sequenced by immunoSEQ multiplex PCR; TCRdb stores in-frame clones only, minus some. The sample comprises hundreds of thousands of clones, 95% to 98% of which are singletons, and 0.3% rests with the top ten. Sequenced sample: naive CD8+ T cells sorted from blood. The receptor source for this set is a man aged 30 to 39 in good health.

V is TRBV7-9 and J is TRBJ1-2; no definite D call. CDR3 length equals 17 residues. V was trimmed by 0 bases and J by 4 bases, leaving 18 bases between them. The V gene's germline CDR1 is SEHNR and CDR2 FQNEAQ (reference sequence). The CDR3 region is CASSLAFGPKTSYGYTF. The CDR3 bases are TGTGCCAGCAGCTTAGCTTTTGGACCGAAGACGAGCTATGGCTACACCTTC.

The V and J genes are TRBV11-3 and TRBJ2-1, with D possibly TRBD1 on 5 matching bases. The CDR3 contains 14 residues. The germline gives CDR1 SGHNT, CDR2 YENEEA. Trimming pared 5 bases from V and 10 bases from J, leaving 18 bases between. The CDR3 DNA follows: TGTGCCAGCAGCGCAGGGATCGACGGGTGGGAGCAGTTCTTC. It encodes CASSAGIDGWEQFF. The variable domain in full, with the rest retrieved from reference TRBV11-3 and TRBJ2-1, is EAGVVQSPRYKIIEKKQPVAFWCNPISGHNTLYWYLQNLGQGPELLIRYENEEAVDDSQLPKDRFSAERLKGVDSTLKIQPAELGDSAVYLCASSAGIDGWEQFFGPGTRLTVL.

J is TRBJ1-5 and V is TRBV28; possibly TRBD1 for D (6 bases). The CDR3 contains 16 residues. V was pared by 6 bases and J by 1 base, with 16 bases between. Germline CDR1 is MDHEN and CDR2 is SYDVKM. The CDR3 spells CASSSATGASNQPQHF. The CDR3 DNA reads TGTGCCAGCAGCTCGGCTACGGGGGCGAGCAATCAGCCCCAGCATTTT.